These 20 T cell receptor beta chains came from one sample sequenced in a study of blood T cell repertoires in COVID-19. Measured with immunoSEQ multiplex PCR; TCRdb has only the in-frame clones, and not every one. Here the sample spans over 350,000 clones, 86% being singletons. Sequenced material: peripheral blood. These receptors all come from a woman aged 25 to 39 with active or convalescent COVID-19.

CDR3 bases: TGTGCCAGCGGTCCCCAGGGCACTGAAGCTTTCTTT. Translated, it gives CASGPQGTEAFF. The V and J genes are TRBV6-5 and TRBJ1-1, with TRBD1 as a possible D gene (5 bases). V lost 8 bases and J 4 bases, leaving 11 bases between the germline ends. The CDR3 length is 12 residues. Germline CDR1 is MNHEY and CDR2 is SVGAGI.

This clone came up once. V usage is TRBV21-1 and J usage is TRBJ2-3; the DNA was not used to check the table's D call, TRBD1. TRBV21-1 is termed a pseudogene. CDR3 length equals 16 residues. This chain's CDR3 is CASSSRQGLSTDTQYF. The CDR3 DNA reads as TGTGCCAGCAGCTCCCGACAGGGCCTAAGCACAGATACGCAGTATTTT.

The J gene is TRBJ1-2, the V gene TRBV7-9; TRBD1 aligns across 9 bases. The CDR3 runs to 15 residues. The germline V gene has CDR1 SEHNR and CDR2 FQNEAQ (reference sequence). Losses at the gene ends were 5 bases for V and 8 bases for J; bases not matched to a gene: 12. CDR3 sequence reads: CASSPSGDRARGYTF. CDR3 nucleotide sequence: TGTGCCAGCAGCCCTAGTGGGGACAGGGCACGGGGCTACACCTTC.

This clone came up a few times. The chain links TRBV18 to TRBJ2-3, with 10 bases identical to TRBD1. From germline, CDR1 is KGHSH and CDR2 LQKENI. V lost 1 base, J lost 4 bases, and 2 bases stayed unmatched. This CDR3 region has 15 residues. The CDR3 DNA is TGTGCCAGCTCACCACAGACAGGGGGCGCAGATACGCAGTATTTT. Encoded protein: CASSPQTGGADTQYF.

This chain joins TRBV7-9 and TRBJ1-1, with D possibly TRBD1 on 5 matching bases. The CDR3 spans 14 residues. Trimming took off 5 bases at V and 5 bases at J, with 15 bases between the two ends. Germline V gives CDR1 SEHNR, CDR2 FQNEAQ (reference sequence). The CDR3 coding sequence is TGTGCCAGCAGCCCCAGGGTGAAGGGGACTGAAGCTTTCTTT. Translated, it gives CASSPRVKGTEAFF.

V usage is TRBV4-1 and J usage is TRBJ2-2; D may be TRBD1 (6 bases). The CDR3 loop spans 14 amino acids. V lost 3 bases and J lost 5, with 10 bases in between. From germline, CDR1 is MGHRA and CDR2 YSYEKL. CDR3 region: CASSHEDRTGELFF. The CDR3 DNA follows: TGCGCCAGCAGCCATGAGGACAGAACCGGGGAGCTGTTTTTT.

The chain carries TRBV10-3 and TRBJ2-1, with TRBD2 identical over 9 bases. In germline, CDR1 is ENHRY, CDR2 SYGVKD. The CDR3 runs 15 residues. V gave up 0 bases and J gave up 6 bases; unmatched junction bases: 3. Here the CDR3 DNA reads TGTGCCATCAGTGAGTCTCCTAGCGGGACCAATGAGCAGTTCTTC. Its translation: CAISESPSGTNEQFF.

CDR3 region: CASSLDSQSFYNEQFF. In DNA, the CDR3 is TGTGCCAGCAGCTTAGATAGTCAAAGTTTCTACAATGAGCAGTTCTTC. The chain has TRBV11-2 and TRBJ2-1; no clear D gene. The V end was cut by 0 bases, the J end by 3 bases, with 12 bases between. The CDR3 consists of 16 residues. Germline V lookup: CDR1 SGHAT, CDR2 FQNNGV.

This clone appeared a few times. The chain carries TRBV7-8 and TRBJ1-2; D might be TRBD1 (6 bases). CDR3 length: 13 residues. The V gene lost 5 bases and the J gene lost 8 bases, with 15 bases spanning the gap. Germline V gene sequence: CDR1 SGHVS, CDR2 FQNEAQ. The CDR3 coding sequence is TGTGCCAGCAGCCCGGGACAACTTGAGGGCTACACCTTC. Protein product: CASSPGQLEGYTF.

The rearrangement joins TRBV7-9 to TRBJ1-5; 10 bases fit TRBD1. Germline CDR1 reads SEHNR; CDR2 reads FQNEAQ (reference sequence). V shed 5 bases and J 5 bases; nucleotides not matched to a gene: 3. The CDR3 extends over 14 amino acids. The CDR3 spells CASSDGTGDQPQHF. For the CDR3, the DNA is TGTGCCAGCAGCGACGGGACAGGGGATCAGCCCCAGCATTTT.

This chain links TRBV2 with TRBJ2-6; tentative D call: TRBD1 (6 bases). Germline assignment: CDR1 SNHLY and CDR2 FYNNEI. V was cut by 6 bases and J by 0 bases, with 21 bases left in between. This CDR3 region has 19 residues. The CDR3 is CASRALYGTPSSGANVLTF. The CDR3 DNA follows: TGTGCCAGCAGGGCGCTCTACGGGACACCAAGCTCTGGGGCCAACGTCCTGACTTTC.

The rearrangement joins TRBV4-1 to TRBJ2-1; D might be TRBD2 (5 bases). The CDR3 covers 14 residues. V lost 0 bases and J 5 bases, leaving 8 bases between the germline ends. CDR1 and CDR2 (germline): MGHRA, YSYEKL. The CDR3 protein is CASSQERDNNEQFF. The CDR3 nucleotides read TGCGCCAGCAGCCAAGAACGGGATAACAATGAGCAGTTCTTC.

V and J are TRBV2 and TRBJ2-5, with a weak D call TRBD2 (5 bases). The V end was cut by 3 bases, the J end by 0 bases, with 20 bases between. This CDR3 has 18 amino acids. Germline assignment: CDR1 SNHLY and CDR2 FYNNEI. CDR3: CASSDFGVTGSYQETQYF. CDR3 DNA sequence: TGTGCCAGCAGTGATTTTGGGGTGACGGGGTCGTACCAAGAGACCCAGTACTTC.

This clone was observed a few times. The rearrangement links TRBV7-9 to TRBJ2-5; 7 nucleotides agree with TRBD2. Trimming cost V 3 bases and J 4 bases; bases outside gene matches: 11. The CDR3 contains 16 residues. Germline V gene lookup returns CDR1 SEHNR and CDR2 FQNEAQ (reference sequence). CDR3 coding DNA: TGTGCCAGCAGCTTTAAAAAACTAGCGAATGGAGAGACCCAGTACTTC. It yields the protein CASSFKKLANGETQYF.

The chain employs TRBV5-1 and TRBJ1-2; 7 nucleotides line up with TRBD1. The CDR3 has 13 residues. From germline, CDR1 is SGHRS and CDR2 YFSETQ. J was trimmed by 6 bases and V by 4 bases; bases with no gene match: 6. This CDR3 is CASSPGRGDGYTF. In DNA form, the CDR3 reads TGCGCCAGCAGCCCGGGCAGGGGGGATGGCTACACCTTC.

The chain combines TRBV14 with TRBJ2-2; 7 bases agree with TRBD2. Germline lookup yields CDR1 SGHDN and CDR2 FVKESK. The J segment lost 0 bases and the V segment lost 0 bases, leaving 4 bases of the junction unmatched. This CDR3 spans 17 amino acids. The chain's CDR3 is CASSQDRAGANTGELFF. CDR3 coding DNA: TGTGCCAGCAGCCAAGATAGGGCGGGAGCGAACACCGGGGAGCTGTTTTTT.

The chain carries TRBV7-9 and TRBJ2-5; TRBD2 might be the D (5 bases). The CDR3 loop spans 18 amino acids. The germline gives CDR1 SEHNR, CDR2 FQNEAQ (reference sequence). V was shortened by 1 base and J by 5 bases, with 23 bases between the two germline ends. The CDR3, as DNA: TGTGCCAGCAGCTTAGGTTTCTCTGGAGATGAAACGGGGGAGACCCAGTACTTC. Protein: CASSLGFSGDETGETQYF.

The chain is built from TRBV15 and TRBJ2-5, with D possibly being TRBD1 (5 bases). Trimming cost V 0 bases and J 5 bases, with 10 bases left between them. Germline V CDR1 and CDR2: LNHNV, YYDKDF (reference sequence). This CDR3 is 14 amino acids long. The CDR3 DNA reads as TGTGCCACCAGCAGAGATAAAGGGGTTGAGACCCAGTACTTC. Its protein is CATSRDKGVETQYF. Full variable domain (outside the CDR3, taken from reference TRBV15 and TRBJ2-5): DAMVIQNPRYQVTQFGKPVTLSCSQTLNHNVMYWYQQKSSQAPKLLFHYYDKDFNNEADTPDNFQSRRPNTSFCFLDIRSPGLGDTAMYLCATSRDKGVETQYFGPGTRLLVL.

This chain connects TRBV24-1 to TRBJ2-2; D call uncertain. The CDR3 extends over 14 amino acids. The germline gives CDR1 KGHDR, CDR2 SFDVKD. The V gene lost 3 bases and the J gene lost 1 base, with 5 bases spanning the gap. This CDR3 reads CATSDPGNTGELFF. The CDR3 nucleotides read TGTGCCACCAGTGATCCCGGGAACACCGGGGAGCTGTTTTTT.

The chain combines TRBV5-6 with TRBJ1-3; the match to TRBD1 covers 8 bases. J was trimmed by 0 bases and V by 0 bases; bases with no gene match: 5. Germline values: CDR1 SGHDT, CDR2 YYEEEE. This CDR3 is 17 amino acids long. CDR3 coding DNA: TGTGCCAGCAGCTTGGGGGCGGACAGGGTCTCTGGAAACACCATATATTTT. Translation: CASSLGADRVSGNTIYF.